One and the same sample provided the 24 T cell receptor beta chains below, sequenced in a study of PD-1 blockade in classical Hodgkin lymphoma (TCRdb year 2020). This sample's time point label indicates: newly diagnosed, previously untreated cHL patient sample. Library generation was performed with the immunoSEQ multiplex PCR assay. TCRdb limited this immuneACCESS table to in-frame rearrangements with V and J called. A share of clones is missing; checked studies link under half to unresolved V genes, and the rest is unexplained. The table for this sample lists 20,000 to 25,000 clones; over 85% of them were counted only once. Around 3.6% of the sample belongs to the ten largest clones. Sequencing was done on a sample of peripheral blood mononuclear cells (PBMCs). All receptors derive from a human donor with classical Hodgkin lymphoma.

The chain uses TRBV2 and TRBJ1-2, with a weak D call TRBD1 (6 bases). CDR3 size: 13 residues. CDR1 SNHLY and CDR2 FYNNEI come from the germline V gene. V lost 7 bases, J lost 6 bases, and 15 bases lay in between. CDR3: CASMSGGRHGYTF. Here the CDR3 DNA reads TGTGCCAGCATGTCTGGGGGGCGGCATGGCTACACCTTC.

The chain is built from TRBV7-6 and TRBJ2-1; tentatively, D is TRBD2 (6 bases). Germline loops: CDR1 SGHVS, CDR2 FNYEAQ. V was trimmed by 0 bases and J by 9 bases, leaving 15 bases between them. The CDR3 sequence is 15 residues long. In DNA form, the CDR3 reads TGTGCCAGCAGCTTAGCGCTCGTGCGGGGAGTTGAGCAGTTCTTC. It codes for CASSLALVRGVEQFF.

This clone has only one observation. The chain carries TRBV7-2 and TRBJ1-4; D unresolved. Trimming took 5 bases from V and 5 from J, leaving 18 bases between them. CDR3 size: 16 residues. Germline CDR1 SGHTA, CDR2 FQGNSA. CDR3 sequence (DNA): TGTGCCAGCAGCCTTCCGGCAGGCAGAAAAAATGAAAAACTGTTTTTT. The encoded protein is CASSLPAGRKNEKLFF.

The chain combines TRBV19 with TRBJ1-5; no reliable D call. This CDR3 comprises 19 residues. V lost 1 base and J 6 bases, leaving 25 bases between the germline ends. The germline CDR1 and CDR2 sequences are LNHDA and SQIVND (reference sequence). The CDR3 reads CASSIGLPAGEAVSQPQHF. The CDR3 coding sequence is TGTGCCAGTAGTATAGGTCTTCCGGCCGGTGAGGCCGTGAGTCAGCCCCAGCATTTT.

This sequence joins TRBV7-9 and TRBJ1-2; unclear D gene. CDR1 is SEHNR and CDR2 is FQNEAQ in the germline V gene (reference sequence). Trimming took off 5 bases at V and 8 bases at J, with 18 bases between the two ends. This CDR3 is built from 14 residues. The CDR3 loop is CASSPTPWGGGYTF. DNA of the CDR3: TGTGCCAGCAGCCCAACCCCATGGGGTGGCGGCTACACCTTC.

This chain links TRBV29-1 with TRBJ1-1; D is ambiguous. Germline V gene sequence: CDR1 SQVTM, CDR2 ANQGSEA. The CDR3 has 11 residues. V lost 5 bases, J lost 7 bases, and 11 bases lay in between. CDR3: CSVPGSREAFF. The CDR3 coding sequence is TGCAGCGTTCCCGGGTCCCGTGAAGCTTTCTTT.

For this clone: Other DNA sequences from this sample encode an identical CDR3 as well. This chain links TRBV6-1 with TRBJ1-2, with unresolved D. The CDR3 totals 15 residues. V was shortened by 3 bases and J by 2 bases, with 13 bases between the two germline ends. Germline assignment: CDR1 MNHNS and CDR2 SASEGT. The DNA of the CDR3 is TGTGCCAGCAGTGAGGATTGGCTAGGAAACTATGGCTACACCTTC. Amino acid sequence: CASSEDWLGNYGYTF.

V and J are TRBV9 and TRBJ2-6; D is ambiguous. V gave up 3 bases and J gave up 3 bases, with 13 bases separating them. Germline lookup yields CDR1 SGDLS and CDR2 YYNGEE. This CDR3 region has 16 residues. The CDR3 nucleotides read TGTGCCAGCAGCGCGACTCCTACTGTTGGGGCCAACGTCCTGACTTTC. It yields the protein CASSATPTVGANVLTF.

The V and J genes are TRBV6-5 and TRBJ2-1; D is perhaps TRBD1 (6 bases). The V and J ends lost 2 bases and 0 bases respectively, with 11 bases between them. This CDR3 spans 16 amino acids. Germline CDR1 reads MNHEY; CDR2 reads SVGAGI. CDR3 residues: CASSYGDMSSYNEQFF. In DNA form, the CDR3 reads TGTGCCAGCAGTTACGGGGACATGAGCTCCTACAATGAGCAGTTCTTC.

This clone has just one count. V usage is TRBV7-3 and J usage is TRBJ1-2, with TRBD1 matching 8 bases. Losses at the gene ends were 2 bases for V and 0 bases for J; bases not matched to a gene: 11. There are 18 residues in the CDR3. Germline V gives CDR1 SGHTA, CDR2 FQGTGA. CDR3 residues: CASSLLRTGLLPNYGYTF. CDR3 in DNA: TGTGCCAGCAGCTTACTTCGGACAGGGCTACTTCCTAACTATGGCTACACCTTC.

The chain is built from TRBV7-6 and TRBJ2-1; D might be TRBD1 or TRBD2, each matching 5 bases. The V end was cut by 3 bases, the J end by 5 bases, with 8 bases between. The CDR3 length is 13 residues. The germline CDR1 and CDR2 sequences are SGHVS and FNYEAQ. For the CDR3, the DNA is TGTGCCAGCAGCTTCCGGGGACACAATGAGCAGTTCTTC. It specifies CASSFRGHNEQFF. Complete variable domain (other parts from reference TRBV7-6 and TRBJ2-1): GAGVSQSPRYKVTKRGQDVALRCDPISGHVSLYWYRQALGQGPEFLTYFNYEAQQDKSGLPNDRFSAERPEGSISTLTIQRTEQRDSAMYRCASSFRGHNEQFFGPGTRLTVL.

The chain uses TRBV2 and TRBJ2-5; a possible D gene is TRBD1 (5 bases). There are 11 residues in the CDR3. V was cut by 10 bases and J by 1 base, with 7 bases left in between. CDR1 is SNHLY, CDR2 FYNNEI, per germline. CDR3 sequence: CATDIQETQYF. CDR3 nucleotide sequence: TGTGCCACGGACATCCAAGAGACCCAGTACTTC.

The chain joins TRBV6-6 to TRBJ1-1; unclear D gene. Trimming removed 2 bases at V and 11 bases at J, with 12 bases between. The germline V gene encodes CDR1 MNHNY and CDR2 SVGAGI (reference sequence). The CDR3 runs 12 residues. The CDR3 nucleotides are TGTGCCAGCAGTTACGAATCAGACTATGCTTTCTTT. Amino acid sequence: CASSYESDYAFF.

This clone was seen a handful of times. The chain has TRBV15 and TRBJ2-7; D is perhaps TRBD2 (5 bases). The CDR3 extends over 14 amino acids. CDR1 is LNHNV and CDR2 is YYDKDF in the germline V gene (reference sequence). V lost 5 bases, J lost 1 base, and 12 bases lay in between. The chain's CDR3 is CATSPLPGSYEQYF. CDR3 nucleotides: TGTGCCACCAGCCCCTTACCGGGATCCTACGAGCAGTACTTC.

V usage is TRBV10-3 and J usage is TRBJ2-7, with 8 nucleotides matching TRBD1. From germline, CDR1 is ENHRY and CDR2 SYGVKD. The CDR3 contains 15 residues. V gave up 10 bases and J gave up 1 base; unmatched junction bases: 12. The CDR3: CATRLDREGSYEQYF. CDR3 coding DNA: TGTGCCACCCGCCTGGACAGGGAAGGGTCCTACGAGCAGTACTTC.

The J gene is TRBJ1-1, the V gene TRBV19; D is unresolved. The V and J ends lost 5 bases and 1 base respectively, with 11 bases between them. Germline V gene data show CDR1 as LNHDA and CDR2 as SQIVND (reference sequence). The CDR3 contains 14 residues. For the CDR3, the DNA is TGTGCCAGTAGTCTTGAACGGCAGAACACTGAAGCTTTCTTT. It codes for CASSLERQNTEAFF.

This clone was observed a single time. V and J are TRBV28 and TRBJ1-2; D is undetermined. Germline loops: CDR1 MDHEN, CDR2 SYDVKM. V lost 2 bases and J 6 bases, leaving 16 bases between the germline ends. This CDR3 contains 15 residues. This CDR3 reads CASSLSGLRTDGYTF. DNA for the CDR3: TGTGCCAGCAGTTTAAGTGGCCTCCGGACGGATGGCTACACCTTC.

V and J are TRBV27 and TRBJ2-2, with TRBD2 matching 9 bases. The CDR3 runs 15 residues. V was clipped by 3 bases and J by 6 bases; unmatched bases: 5. Germline loops: CDR1 MNHEY, CDR2 SMNVEV (reference sequence). CDR3 residues: CASSFWAGGAGELFF. The DNA of the CDR3 is TGTGCCAGCAGTTTTTGGGCGGGGGGGGCCGGGGAGCTGTTTTTT.

The chain is built from TRBV13 and TRBJ2-6; a weak D match, TRBD2 (6 bases). Germline V gene data show CDR1 as PRHDT and CDR2 as FYEKMQ (reference sequence). The CDR3 covers 18 residues. V lost 5 bases and J 0 bases, leaving 17 bases between the germline ends. CDR3 residues: CASSPWGSGTSGANVLTF. DNA of the CDR3: TGTGCCAGCAGCCCTTGGGGTAGCGGCACCTCTGGGGCCAACGTCCTGACTTTC.

V usage is TRBV7-5 and J usage is TRBJ2-2. TRBV7-5 is marked as a pseudogene. This CDR3 contains 17 residues. The CDR3 DNA reads TGTGCCAGAAGCTTTCCAGGAGCGAGACCGAACACCGGGGAGCTGTTTTTT. Its protein is CARSFPGARPNTGELFF.

The J gene is TRBJ1-6, the V gene TRBV13; D is unclear. Germline CDR1 is PRHDT and CDR2 is FYEKMQ (reference sequence). V was pared by 0 bases and J by 9 bases, with 12 bases between. The CDR3 covers 15 residues. CDR3 sequence (DNA): TGTGCCAGCAGCTTAGGGGGAGGCCTACTTTCACCCCTCCACTTT. As protein: CASSLGGGLLSPLHF.

CDR3 residues: CASSLRLGADTQYF. CDR3 DNA: TGCGCCAGCAGCTTGAGACTAGGCGCAGATACGCAGTATTTT. This rearrangement joins TRBV5-1 to TRBJ2-3; the D gene is possibly TRBD2 (6 bases). V lost 1 base, J lost 4 bases, and 10 bases lay in between. This CDR3 comprises 14 residues. Germline V lookup: CDR1 SGHRS, CDR2 YFSETQ.

V is TRBV9 and J is TRBJ2-7, with 8 bases identical to TRBD1. The CDR3 length is 14 residues. Trimming at V came to 0 bases and at J to 6 bases, leaving 5 bases not matched to a gene. Germline V lookup: CDR1 SGDLS, CDR2 YYNGEE. CDR3 protein: CASSVDTGGGEQYF. In DNA form, the CDR3 reads TGTGCCAGCAGCGTAGACACAGGGGGTGGCGAGCAGTACTTC.

The rearrangement joins TRBV4-3 to TRBJ1-1; D is possibly TRBD1 (5 bases). The germline V gene encodes CDR1 LGHNA and CDR2 YSLEER. This CDR3 is built from 15 residues. V lost 0 bases to trimming and J lost 6 bases, with 14 bases between them. The CDR3 loop is CASSQEQDTTPEAFF. For the CDR3, the DNA is TGCGCCAGCAGCCAAGAACAGGACACGACTCCTGAAGCTTTCTTT.